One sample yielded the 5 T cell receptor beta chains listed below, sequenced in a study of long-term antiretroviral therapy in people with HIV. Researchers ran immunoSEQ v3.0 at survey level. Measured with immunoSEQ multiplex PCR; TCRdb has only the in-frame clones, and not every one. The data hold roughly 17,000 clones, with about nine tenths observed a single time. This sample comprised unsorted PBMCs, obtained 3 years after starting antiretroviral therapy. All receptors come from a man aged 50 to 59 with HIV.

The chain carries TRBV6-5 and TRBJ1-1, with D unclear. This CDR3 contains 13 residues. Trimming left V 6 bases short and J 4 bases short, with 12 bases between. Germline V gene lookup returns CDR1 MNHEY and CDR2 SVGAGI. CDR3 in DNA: TGTGCCAGCAGCCCCGGGTTCTCCACTGAAGCTTTCTTT. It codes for CASSPGFSTEAFF.

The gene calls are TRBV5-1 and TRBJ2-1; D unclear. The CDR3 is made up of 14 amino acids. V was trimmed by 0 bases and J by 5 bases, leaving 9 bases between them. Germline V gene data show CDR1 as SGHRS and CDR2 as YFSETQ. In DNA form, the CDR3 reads TGCGCCAGCAGCTTGGGGGCAGTGAACAATGAGCAGTTCTTC. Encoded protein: CASSLGAVNNEQFF. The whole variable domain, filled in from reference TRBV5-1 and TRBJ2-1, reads KAGVTQTPRYLIKTRGQQVTLSCSPISGHRSVSWYQQTPGQGLQFLFEYFSETQRNKGNFPGRFSGRQFSNSRSEMNVSTLELGDSALYLCASSLGAVNNEQFFGPGTRLTVL.

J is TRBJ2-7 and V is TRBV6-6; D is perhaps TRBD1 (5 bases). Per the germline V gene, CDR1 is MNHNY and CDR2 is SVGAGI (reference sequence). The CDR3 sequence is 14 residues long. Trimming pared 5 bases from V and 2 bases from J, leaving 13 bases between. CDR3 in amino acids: CASSPLAGTYEQYF. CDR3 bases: TGTGCCAGCAGTCCCCTCGCAGGGACCTACGAGCAGTACTTC.

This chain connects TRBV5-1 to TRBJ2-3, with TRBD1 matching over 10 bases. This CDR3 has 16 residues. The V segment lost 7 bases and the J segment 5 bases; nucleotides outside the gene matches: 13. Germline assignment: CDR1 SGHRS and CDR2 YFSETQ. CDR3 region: CASQPRGQGEVDTQYF. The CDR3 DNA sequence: TGCGCCAGCCAACCACGCGGACAGGGGGAAGTAGATACGCAGTATTTT.

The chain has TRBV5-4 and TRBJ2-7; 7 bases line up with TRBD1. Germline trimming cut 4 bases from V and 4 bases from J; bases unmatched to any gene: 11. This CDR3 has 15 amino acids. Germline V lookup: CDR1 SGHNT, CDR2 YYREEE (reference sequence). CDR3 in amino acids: CASSDGTAGAYEQYF. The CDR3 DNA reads TGTGCCAGCAGCGATGGGACAGCTGGGGCATACGAGCAGTACTTC.